The T cell receptor beta chain under discussion was sequenced for a study of blood T cell repertoires in COVID-19. Turning to the study itself: In each case, the material was cDNA or gDNA derived from T cells, B-cell-depleted T cells, or PBMCs.

Germline V lookup: CDR1 LGHNA, CDR2 YSLEER. CDR3 length: 20 residues. With 1 base clipped from V and 3 bases from J, the junction kept 17 bases outside the gene matches. The data were produced by immunoSEQ multiplex PCR, yet TCRdb's version contains in-frame clones alone and is incomplete. The sample records some 260,000 clones, approximately 86% being singletons. The TCR was taken from a human donor in a cohort sampled during active COVID-19. The sequenced sample consisted of peripheral blood. The chain has TRBV4-3 and TRBJ1-1, with 10 bases lining up with TRBD1. The CDR3 loop reads CASSQVRALGQGNFDTEAFF. The CDR3 bases are TGCGCCAGCAGCCAAGTGCGGGCGCTGGGACAGGGGAATTTTGACACTGAAGCTTTCTTT.